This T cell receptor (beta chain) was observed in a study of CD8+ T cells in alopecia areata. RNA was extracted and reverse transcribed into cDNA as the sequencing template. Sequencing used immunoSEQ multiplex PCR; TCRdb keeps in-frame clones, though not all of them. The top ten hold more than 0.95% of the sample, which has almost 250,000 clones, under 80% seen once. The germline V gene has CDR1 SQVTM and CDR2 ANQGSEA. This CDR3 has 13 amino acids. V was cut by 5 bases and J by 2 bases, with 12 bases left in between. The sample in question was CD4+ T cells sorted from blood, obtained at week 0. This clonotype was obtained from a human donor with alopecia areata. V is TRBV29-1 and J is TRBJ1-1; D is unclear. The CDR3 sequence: CSVQKGVNTEAFF. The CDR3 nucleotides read TGCAGCGTTCAGAAAGGAGTTAACACTGAAGCTTTCTTT.